This entry concerns a single T cell receptor (beta chain). Many counts were recorded for this clonotype. There is no known antigen for this receptor. Per-base quality was not reported, and no clone a single base away is much larger than it. What the time point label conveys for this sample: day 60 (about 2 months) after transplantation. In the paper's terms, the treatment or condition label means: allogeneic hematopoietic cell transplantation with graft depleted of TCRalphabeta T cells and CD19 B cells. The children who served as transplant recipients had been given grafts of TCRalphabeta/CD19-depleted allogeneic hematopoietic cells. This entry is derived from a study of T-cell reconstitution after alpha-beta-depleted transplantation in children (dated by TCRdb to 2016 to 2017). The study in broad terms: T-cell immune reconstitution after TCRalphabeta/CD19-depleted allogeneic hematopoietic cell transplantation in children was quantitatively tracked in the study by means of TCR repertoire profiling.

The V end loses 3 bases and the J end loses 4 bases, and a stretch of 19 bases separates them. The CDR3 sequence holds 16 residues, the cysteine and phenylalanine included. Only the CDR3 region is kept as DNA, spanning 48 bases read in frame from base 1. The germline V gene gives CDR1 as SGHAT and CDR2 as FQNNGV. The library was obtained by PCR. Sequencer: Illumina HiSeq 2500. Molecular barcoding was employed in the preparation of TCR libraries, with unique molecular identifiers being used to normalize TCRbeta repertoire quantification. TCRdb handled the public reads itself, with Q25 trimming in fastp and clone calling in MiXCR, and kept productive beta chains. Each CDR3 protein gets just one entry, which takes the most common genes and DNA from the rows behind it. This sample is represented by around 30,000 distinct CDR3 sequences; 5.5% to 7% of them were singletons. Around 25% of the sample is held by the ten biggest clonotypes.

The paper as a whole reports these results and caveats: Over the following months the frequencies of hyperexpanded clones went down, and after one year T-cell counts and TCRbeta diversity were mostly credited to newly produced T cells. The high TCRbeta diversity at day 60 in some patients was ascribed to recipient T cells and intrathymic progenitors that had survived conditioning. Apparently early alphabetaT-cell count recovery about two months after transplant reportedly relied on only several hundred rapidly expanded clones derived from non-depleted graft cells.

This sequence originates from a child less than two years old who had a stem cell transplant for acute myeloid leukemia, so the T cells may come from the graft donor. The chain was built from TRBV11-2 and TRBJ2-7; the D gene assignment is ambiguous. The source material was peripheral blood, sampled 60 days after TCRalphabeta/CD19-depleted stem cell transplant. CDR3 region: CASSFFGVRSFYEQYF. The DNA is TGTGCCAGCAGCTTTTTTGGGGTCAGGTCATTTTACGAGCAGTACTTC. This CDR3, with the reference TRBV11-2 and TRBJ2-7 proteins standing in past its ends, gives the full variable domain EAGVAQSPRYKIIEKRQSVAFWCNPISGHATLYWYQQILGQGPKLLIQFQNNGVVDDSQLPKDRFSAERLKGVDSTLKIQPAKLEDSAVYLCASSFFGVRSFYEQYFGPGTRLTVT.